These 23 T cell receptor beta chains originate from one sample sequenced in a study of T cells in tuberculosis. Libraries were prepared by immunoSEQ multiplex PCR; TCRdb keeps only in-frame clonotypes and omits some of them. This sample yields 30,000 or so clones, of which around 95% are seen a single time; 2% to 3% belongs to the top ten. Sequences were obtained from PBMCs. These receptors all stem from a donor between 10 and 35 years old with latent tuberculosis or without tuberculosis infection.

Only one count was recorded for this clone. The chain carries TRBV7-9 and TRBJ1-4; 9 bases are a match to TRBD1. Germline CDR1 and CDR2: SEHNR and FQNEAQ (reference sequence). CDR3 length equals 15 residues. The trim removed 5 bases at V and 7 bases at J, leaving 8 bases unmatched. The CDR3 sequence is CASSDYGQGSEKLFF. CDR3 coding DNA: TGTGCCAGCAGCGACTATGGACAGGGGAGTGAAAAACTGTTTTTT.

This clone was detected only once. The chain links TRBV7-2 to TRBJ2-2; 8 positions agree with TRBD2. From germline, CDR1 is SGHTA and CDR2 FQGNSA. The CDR3 is made up of 16 amino acids. Germline trimming cut 1 base from V and 5 bases from J; bases unmatched to any gene: 6. CDR3 protein: CASSLEAGVWTGELFF. CDR3 DNA sequence: TGTGCCAGCAGCTTAGAAGCGGGAGTGTGGACCGGGGAGCTGTTTTTT.

The chain combines TRBV27 with TRBJ1-5; D perhaps matches TRBD1 (6 bases). The V gene's germline CDR1 is MNHEY and CDR2 SMNVEV (reference sequence). V lost 9 bases, J lost 0 bases, and 15 bases lay in between. The CDR3 contains 15 residues. The CDR3 region has the DNA TGTGCCAGACTTCACAGGGTTTATAGCAATCAGCCCCAGCATTTT. This codes for CARLHRVYSNQPQHF.

CDR3 sequence: CATSRQGAEETQYF. In DNA, the CDR3 is TGTGCCACCTCCCGGCAGGGGGCGGAAGAGACCCAGTACTTC. V usage is TRBV5-4 and J usage is TRBJ2-5; TRBD1 matches 8 bases. V shed 9 bases, J shed 3 bases, and the junction held 10 bases outside the gene matches. CDR1 SGHNT and CDR2 YYREEE come from the germline V gene (reference sequence). This CDR3 has 14 amino acids.

The genes are TRBV6-4 and TRBJ2-7; D might be TRBD1 (6 bases). Germline CDR1 and CDR2: MRHNA and SNTAGT. Trimming shortened V by 8 bases and J by 2 bases, and 16 bases separated the two germline ends. The CDR3 has 14 amino acids. CDR3 nucleotide sequence: TGTGCCAGCGGAACGGACAGTGAGCCCTACGAGCAGTACTTC. Translating gives CASGTDSEPYEQYF.

The rearrangement uses TRBV6-5 and TRBJ2-5; 12 nucleotides align to TRBD2. There are 15 residues in the CDR3. Germline lookup yields CDR1 MNHEY and CDR2 SVGAGI. The J segment lost 5 bases and the V segment lost 4 bases, leaving 5 bases of the junction unmatched. CDR3 amino acids: CASSSSGGAVETQYF. As DNA, the CDR3 is TGTGCCAGCAGTTCTAGCGGGGGGGCCGTGGAGACCCAGTACTTC.

The rearrangement uses TRBV6-5 and TRBJ2-7; a possible D gene is TRBD2 (7 bases). This CDR3 contains 15 residues. CDR1 MNHEY and CDR2 SVGAGI come from the germline V gene. V was clipped by 7 bases and J by 6 bases, with 22 bases between them. The CDR3 protein is CASTGREGGYREQYF. The CDR3 nucleotides are TGTGCCAGCACCGGTAGGGAGGGGGGGTATCGCGAGCAGTACTTC.

V gene TRBV15 combines with J gene TRBJ2-6, with TRBD1 matching over 7 bases. J was trimmed by 0 bases and V by 3 bases; bases with no gene match: 8. In germline, CDR1 is LNHNV, CDR2 YYDKDF (reference sequence). The CDR3 runs 18 residues. CDR3 sequence (DNA): TGTGCCACCAGCAGGGAGAGACAGGGTTCCTCTGGGGCCAACGTCCTGACTTTC. It specifies CATSRERQGSSGANVLTF.

The J gene is TRBJ2-3, the V gene TRBV30; the match to TRBD1 covers 8 bases. Germline CDR1 GTSNPN, CDR2 SVGIG (reference sequence). The CDR3 has 13 amino acids. Unmatched junction bases numbered 3, after V lost 5 bases and J lost 2 bases. The CDR3 reads CAWGTGITDTQYF. CDR3 nucleotides: TGTGCCTGGGGGACAGGAATCACAGATACGCAGTATTTT.

This clone has only a few counts. The V call is TRBV4-3, the J call TRBJ1-6; 9 bases are a match to TRBD1. V lost 4 bases, J lost 10 bases, and 5 bases stayed unmatched. Germline loops: CDR1 LGHNA, CDR2 YSLEER. This CDR3 region has 14 residues. The CDR3 region is CASSPGQGRSPLHF. The DNA of the CDR3 is TGCGCCAGCAGCCCGGGACAGGGTCGGTCACCCCTCCACTTT.

The chain joins TRBV6-6 to TRBJ1-3, with a weak D call TRBD1 (5 bases). The V gene's germline CDR1 is MNHNY and CDR2 SVGAGI (reference sequence). This CDR3 region has 13 residues. V lost 4 bases and J lost 6, with 10 bases in between. The chain's CDR3 is CASSSAGENTIYF. CDR3 nucleotide sequence: TGTGCCAGCAGTTCAGCGGGGGAAAACACCATATATTTT.

The chain joins TRBV27 to TRBJ1-5, with 8 bases lining up with TRBD1. J gave up 5 bases and V 7 bases, and 4 bases lay outside the gene matches. CDR1 is MNHEY, CDR2 SMNVEV, per germline (reference sequence). There are 13 residues in the CDR3. The CDR3 loop is CASKSTGDQPQHF. The CDR3 DNA is TGTGCCAGCAAGTCGACAGGGGATCAGCCCCAGCATTTT.

The chain links TRBV9 to TRBJ1-5; D possibly corresponds to TRBD1 (5 bases). Germline CDR1 reads SGDLS; CDR2 reads YYNGEE. Trimming shortened V by 4 bases and J by 0 bases, and 11 bases separated the two germline ends. This CDR3 has 15 amino acids. The CDR3: CASSYSGDSNQPQHF. CDR3 bases: TGTGCCAGCAGCTATTCGGGGGATAGCAATCAGCCCCAGCATTTT.

This clone was counted between two and nine times. The chain recombines TRBV7-2 with TRBJ2-6, with no clear D. This CDR3 is built from 17 residues. Germline loops: CDR1 SGHTA, CDR2 FQGNSA. Between the trimmed V and J ends, which lost 5 bases and 0 bases, there was a span of 14 bases. The CDR3 is CASSPRGRSSGANVLTF. As DNA, the CDR3 is TGTGCCAGCAGCCCAAGAGGCCGTAGCTCTGGGGCCAACGTCCTGACTTTC. Looking up the rest from reference TRBV7-2 and TRBJ2-6 gives the full variable domain: GAGVSQSPSNKVTEKGKDVELRCDPISGHTALYWYRQSLGQGLEFLIYFQGNSAPDKSGLPSDRFSAERTGGSVSTLTIQRTQQEDSAVYLCASSPRGRSSGANVLTFGAGSRLTVL.

The J gene is TRBJ2-7, the V gene TRBV7-3; possible D gene TRBD1, 6 bases. The length of the CDR3 is 15 residues. V was trimmed by 4 bases and J by 2 bases, leaving 15 bases between them. Germline values: CDR1 SGHTA, CDR2 FQGTGA. The DNA of the CDR3 is TGTGCCAGCAGCTCGCTTAGGGACACCCCCTACGAGCAGTACTTC. Translating gives CASSSLRDTPYEQYF.

This clone was recorded a few times. The gene calls are TRBV4-1 and TRBJ2-1, with 7 bases identical to TRBD2. Germline V gene lookup returns CDR1 MGHRA and CDR2 YSYEKL. V lost 1 base to trimming and J lost 3 bases; unmatched junction nucleotides: 6. The CDR3 length is 16 residues. The CDR3 DNA reads TGCGCCAGCAGCCAAGTAGGACTAGTCGTCTACAATGAGCAGTTCTTC. Protein: CASSQVGLVVYNEQFF.

The chain carries TRBV25-1 and TRBJ1-4; TRBD1 matches 8 bases. The CDR3 consists of 17 residues. Trimming removed 2 bases from V and 7 bases from J; junction bases left unmatched: 12. The germline CDR1 and CDR2 sequences are MGHDK and SYGVNS. This chain's CDR3 is CASSEGVSGGHGEKLFF. The CDR3 region has the DNA TGTGCCAGCAGTGAAGGGGTGTCAGGGGGCCATGGTGAAAAACTGTTTTTT.

The gene calls are TRBV5-1 and TRBJ1-4; TRBD1 is a possible D gene (6 bases). CDR1 and CDR2 from the germline V gene are SGHRS and YFSETQ. The V gene lost 5 bases and the J gene lost 3 bases, with 14 bases spanning the gap. This CDR3 spans 15 amino acids. The CDR3 protein is CASRDPTGSNEKLFF. The CDR3, as DNA: TGCGCCAGCAGGGATCCGACAGGATCTAATGAAAAACTGTTTTTT.

J is TRBJ2-7 and V is TRBV4-1, with D possibly matching TRBD2 (7 bases). Trimming cost V 5 bases and J 5 bases, with 25 bases left between them. The CDR3 is made up of 17 amino acids. Germline V gives CDR1 MGHRA, CDR2 YSYEKL. Here the CDR3 DNA reads TGCGCCAGCAGCAGGGGGGGAGTCACCCTCCTAGGCGACGAGCAGTACTTC. It yields the protein CASSRGGVTLLGDEQYF.

The rearrangement joins TRBV6-1 to TRBJ1-2; TRBD1 might be the D (6 bases). The germline V gene has CDR1 MNHNS and CDR2 SASEGT. V lost 6 bases and J lost 4, with 9 bases in between. The CDR3 has 12 residues. CDR3 nucleotides: TGTGCCAGCAGGGGGGGGCTCTATGGCTACACCTTC. This codes for CASRGGLYGYTF.

The chain uses TRBV14 and TRBJ2-5; the match to TRBD2 covers 9 bases. Germline V gene data show CDR1 as SGHDN and CDR2 as FVKESK. The CDR3 is 16 residues long. The junction had 5 bases not matched to a gene; V was cut back by 1 base and J by 2 bases. The CDR3 spells CASSQVGLARQETQYF. CDR3 sequence (DNA): TGTGCCAGCAGCCAAGTAGGACTAGCGCGACAAGAGACCCAGTACTTC. The full variable domain, completed using reference TRBV14 and TRBJ2-5, is EAGVTQFPSHSVIEKGQTVTLRCDPISGHDNLYWYRRVMGKEIKFLLHFVKESKQDESGMPNNRFLAERTGGTYSTLKVQPAELEDSGVYFCASSQVGLARQETQYFGPGTRLLVL.

The chain links TRBV6-4 to TRBJ2-3; TRBD2 agrees at 8 bases. CDR1 and CDR2 (germline): MRHNA, SNTAGT. With 5 bases clipped from V and 4 bases from J, the junction kept 8 bases outside the gene matches. This CDR3 is 15 amino acids long. CDR3 bases: TGTGCCAGCAGTCCGGGACTAGGAGAGGCAGATACGCAGTATTTT. Its translation: CASSPGLGEADTQYF.

This clone was counted a few times. The chain couples TRBV6-1 to TRBJ2-3, with 12 bases matching TRBD2. Germline lookup yields CDR1 MNHNS and CDR2 SASEGT. With V trimmed by 3 bases and J by 4 bases, 2 bases remained unmatched. This CDR3 region has 15 residues. The CDR3 DNA is TGTGCCAGCAGTGAGCTAGCGGGGGGGCCAGATACGCAGTATTTT. Translating it yields CASSELAGGPDTQYF.